Listed below are T cell receptor beta chains from one sample, sequenced in a study of blood T cell repertoires in COVID-19. The assay was immunoSEQ multiplex PCR, and TCRdb's table has in-frame clones only and misses some. The sample consists of about 230,000 clones, 85% to 90% of them appearing once. The sequencing sample was made of peripheral blood. Source of these receptors: a man between 45 and 60 years old with COVID-19, enrolled during active disease. Both conserved end residues are part of each CDR3. A D gene is named only where the DNA matches it firmly. Clone size, where shown, is once, few, many, or a class for clones that have expanded.

TRBV7-2,NA,TRBJ2-7,NA,TGTGCCAGCAGGGGAGGGGGCTACGAGCAGTACTTC,CASRGGGYEQYF
TRBV10-2,NA,TRBJ2-2,TRBD2,TGCGCCAGCAGCGAAACCCAGGGACTAGCGTTGACCGGGGAGCTGTTTTTT,CASSETQGLALTGELFF
TRBV6-2/TRBV6-3,NA,TRBJ2-7,NA,TGTGCCAGCAGTCGACTTTACGAGCAGTACTTC,CASSRLYEQYF
TRBV19,NA,TRBJ1-1,NA,TGTGCCAGTAGTATAGTTCAGGGGAAGAACACTGAAGCTTTCTTT,CASSIVQGKNTEAFF
TRBV9,NA,TRBJ2-5,TRBD2,TGTGCCAGCAGCGAACGACTAGCGGGCGAGACCCAGTACTTC,CASSERLAGETQYF
TRBV4-2,NA,TRBJ1-1,NA,TGTGCCAGCAGCCGATCTGGGGGGGGTGCTGAAGCTTTCTTT,CASSRSGGGAEAFF
TRBV18,NA,TRBJ2-5,NA,TGTGCCAGCTCACCACCGGCAGGCCAAGAGACCCAGTACTTC,CASSPPAGQETQYF
TRBV19,NA,TRBJ1-2,NA,TGTGCCAGTAGCAATAACTATGGCTACACCTTC,CASSNNYGYTF
TRBV5-1,NA,TRBJ2-2,TRBD1,TGCGCCAGCAGCCCGGGGGACAGGGAAGACACCGGGGAGCTGTTTTTT,CASSPGDREDTGELFF
TRBV11-2,NA,TRBJ2-7,NA,TGTGCCAGCAGCTTAGATAGCGCAGGTGTCTACGAGCAGTACTTC,CASSLDSAGVYEQYF
TRBV11-2,NA,TRBJ2-1,NA,TGTGCCAGCAGGCCCGGGACTGAGGGTGAGCAGTTCTTC,CASRPGTEGEQFF
TRBV2,NA,TRBJ2-2,TRBD1,TGTGCCAGCAGGTTACAGGGGTACGGGGAGCTGTTTTTT,CASRLQGYGELFF
TRBV12-3/TRBV12-4,NA,TRBJ1-2,NA,TGTGCCAGCAGTTTACAGGGTATGGTGGGCTACACCTTC,CASSLQGMVGYTF
TRBV6-1,NA,TRBJ2-2,NA,TGTGCCAGCAGTGAGGACAGAAAGAACACCGGGGAGCTGTTTTTT,CASSEDRKNTGELFF
TRBV11-3,NA,TRBJ1-1,NA,TGTGCCAGCAGCCGGGGTTCGGACACTGAAGCTTTCTTT,CASSRGSDTEAFF
TRBV4-3,NA,TRBJ1-3,NA,TGCGCCAGCAGCCAAGATAATAGCTCTGGAAACACCATATATTTT,CASSQDNSSGNTIYF
TRBV10-2,NA,TRBJ1-2,NA,TGCGCCAGCAGTGAGGGCGGCTCGGGTGGCTACACCTTC,CASSEGGSGGYTF
TRBV5-4,once,TRBJ2-2,TRBD2,TGTGCCAGCAGCCCCGGGACTAGCGGGGGGCTTGGGGACACCGGGGAGCTGTTTTTT,CASSPGTSGGLGDTGELFF
TRBV27,NA,TRBJ1-1,NA,TGTGCCAGCAGTTTATCCGTGAACACTGAAGCTTTCTTT,CASSLSVNTEAFF
TRBV25-1,NA,TRBJ2-7,NA,TGTGCCAGCACCGAAGGAGACCCCGGGGAGCAGTACTTC,CASTEGDPGEQYF
TRBV3-1/TRBV3-2,NA,TRBJ2-2,TRBD2,TGTGCCAGCAGCCAAGATATTCCCGCTCAGACTAGCCCCAACACCGGGGAGCTGTTTTTT,CASSQDIPAQTSPNTGELFF
TRBV4-1,NA,TRBJ1-5,NA,TGCGCCAGCAGCCAAGATTCCCGGGGAGCGAAGGGTAGCAATCAGCCCCAGCATTTT,CASSQDSRGAKGSNQPQHF
TRBV30,once,TRBJ1-5,TRBD1,TGTGCCTGGAGTACCGGACAGGAGGATCAGCCCCAGCATTTT,CAWSTGQEDQPQHF
TRBV20-1,NA,TRBJ1-6,NA,TGCAGTGCTACTGAGAGCTCCTATAATTCACCCCTCCACTTT,CSATESSYNSPLHF
TRBV7-6,NA,TRBJ2-5,TRBD2,TGTGCCAGCAGCTTAGGGGCTAGCGGACTCCAAGAGACCCAGTACTTC,CASSLGASGLQETQYF
TRBV7-6,NA,TRBJ2-5,NA,TGTGCCAGCAGCTTAGTGGGCGGGGACCCCCGGGAGACCCAGTACTTC,CASSLVGGDPRETQYF
TRBV5-1,NA,TRBJ2-3,TRBD2,TGCGCCAGCAGCTTGGTAGCGGGTACGCAGTATTTT,CASSLVAGTQYF
TRBV5-1,NA,TRBJ2-7,TRBD2,TGCGCCAGCAGCGGGGGACTAGCGGGAGGTGGGGAGCAGTACTTC,CASSGGLAGGGEQYF
TRBV14,NA,TRBJ2-3,NA,TGTGCCAGCAGCCACCAGGACATCTTTCGGGATACGCAGTATTTT,CASSHQDIFRDTQYF
TRBV9,NA,TRBJ1-4,TRBD1,TGTGCCAGCAGCGCTGGGACAGGAGAAAAACTGTTTTTT,CASSAGTGEKLFF
TRBV7-9,NA,TRBJ1-1,NA,TGTGCCAGCAGCTTGGGGGGAGGGATGAACACTGAAGCTTTCTTT,CASSLGGGMNTEAFF
TRBV4-1,few,TRBJ2-2,TRBD2,TGCGCCAGCAGCCAAGGGGGACTAGCGGGAGTTGGGACCGGGGAGCTGTTTTTT,CASSQGGLAGVGTGELFF
TRBV3-1/TRBV3-2,NA,TRBJ2-7,TRBD2,TGTGCCAGCAGCCAAGGGTTCCTACTAGCGGAACGAGAGCAGTACTTC,CASSQGFLLAEREQYF
TRBV6-5,NA,TRBJ1-5,NA,TGTGCCAGCAGGGGGGGGGCGAGCCAGCCCCAGCATTTT,CASRGGASQPQHF
TRBV27,NA,TRBJ1-5,NA,TGTGCCAGCAGTTTAGGGTCAGGGAGCAATCAGCCCCAGCATTTT,CASSLGSGSNQPQHF
TRBV7-8,NA,TRBJ2-7,TRBD1,TGTGCCAGCAGCTTAAGACAGGGTTCAGGATACGAGCAGTACTTC,CASSLRQGSGYEQYF
TRBV9,NA,TRBJ1-2,NA,TGTGCCAGCAGCGTAGGGGCAGGGGAAGGCTATGGCTACACCTTC,CASSVGAGEGYGYTF
TRBV27,few,TRBJ2-7,TRBD1,TGTGCCAGCAGTTTACGGGACAGGGAGTCCTACGAGCAGTACTTC,CASSLRDRESYEQYF
TRBV9,NA,TRBJ2-5,TRBD1,TGTGCCAGCAGCGTAGCTGGGACAGGGGGTCAAGAGACCCAGTACTTC,CASSVAGTGGQETQYF
TRBV5-1,NA,TRBJ2-1,TRBD2,TGCGCCAGCAGCTTTAGCGGGGTAACCTACAATGAGCAGTTCTTC,CASSFSGVTYNEQFF
TRBV20-1,NA,TRBJ2-5,NA,TGCAGTGCTAGCGAGGGAGAGACCCAGTACTTC,CSASEGETQYF
TRBV19,few,TRBJ2-2,TRBD2,TGTGCCAGTAGGGCCCAAGGCGGGGGCACCGGGGAGCTGTTTTTT,CASRAQGGGTGELFF
TRBV19,NA,TRBJ1-5,NA,TGTGCCACGACTGGTTTGGGCAATCAGCCCCAGCATTTT,CATTGLGNQPQHF
TRBV7-7,NA,TRBJ2-7,NA,TGTGCTAGCAGCTTATCCATTGTCTCCTACGAGCAGTACTTC,CASSLSIVSYEQYF
TRBV6-1,NA,TRBJ2-2,NA,TGTGCCAGCAGTGAAGCGCTTCCGGGGGTTACCTATGGGACCGGGGAGCTGTTTTTT,CASSEALPGVTYGTGELFF
TRBV10-3,NA,TRBJ2-3,NA,TGTGCCATCCAGTCGAGGGCAGATACGCAGTATTTT,CAIQSRADTQYF
TRBV7-9,few,TRBJ1-2,TRBD1,TGTGCCAGCAGCTTTGGGACAGGGAAGCGCTACACCTTC,CASSFGTGKRYTF
TRBV4-2,NA,TRBJ1-1,NA,TGTGCCAGCAGCCAAGTCGTCAGGGAGGTGCCCGAAGCTTTCTTT,CASSQVVREVPEAFF
TRBV4-2,NA,TRBJ1-2,TRBD1,TGTGCCAGCAGCCAGGGGGCCGGGACAGGGGGCGCCAATGGCTACACCTTC,CASSQGAGTGGANGYTF
TRBV19,NA,TRBJ1-2,NA,TGTGCCAGTAGTATTAAGACCCAGGGTGGGGTTGGCTACACCTTC,CASSIKTQGGVGYTF
TRBV30,NA,TRBJ1-2,NA,TGTGCCTGGATGGCAGTCTCCTATGGCTACACCTTC,CAWMAVSYGYTF
TRBV4-1,few,TRBJ1-6,NA,TGCGCCAGCAGCCAAGACGAGATTTATAATTCACCCCTCCACTTT,CASSQDEIYNSPLHF
TRBV5-6,NA,TRBJ1-6,NA,TGTGCCAGCAGCTTGGCGCCTTCTCCAGGGGCCCTCCACTTT,CASSLAPSPGALHF
TRBV30,NA,TRBJ2-2,NA,TGTGCCTGGAGTGTACGAGTCAGGCACACCGGGGAGCTGTTTTTT,CAWSVRVRHTGELFF